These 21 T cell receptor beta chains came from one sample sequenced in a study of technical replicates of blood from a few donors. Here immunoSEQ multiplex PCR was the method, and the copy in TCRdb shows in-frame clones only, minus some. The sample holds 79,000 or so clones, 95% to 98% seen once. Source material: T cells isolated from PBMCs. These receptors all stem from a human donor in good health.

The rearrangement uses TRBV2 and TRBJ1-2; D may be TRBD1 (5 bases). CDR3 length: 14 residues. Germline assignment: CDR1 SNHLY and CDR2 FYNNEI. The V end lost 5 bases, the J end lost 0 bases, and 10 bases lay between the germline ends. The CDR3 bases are TGTGCCAGCAGTCCCGGGACTCCTAACTATGGCTACACCTTC. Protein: CASSPGTPNYGYTF.

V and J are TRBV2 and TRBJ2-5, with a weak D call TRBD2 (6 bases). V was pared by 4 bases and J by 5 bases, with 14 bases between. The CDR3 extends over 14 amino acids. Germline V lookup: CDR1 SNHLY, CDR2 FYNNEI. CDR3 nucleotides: TGTGCCAGCAGTGGGATTGCCGCGGGGGAGACCCAGTACTTC. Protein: CASSGIAAGETQYF. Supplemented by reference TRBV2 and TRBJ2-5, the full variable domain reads EPEVTQTPSHQVTQMGQEVILRCVPISNHLYFYWYRQILGQKVEFLVSFYNNEISEKSEIFDDQFSVERPDGSNFTLKIRSTKLEDSAMYFCASSGIAAGETQYFGPGTRLLVL.

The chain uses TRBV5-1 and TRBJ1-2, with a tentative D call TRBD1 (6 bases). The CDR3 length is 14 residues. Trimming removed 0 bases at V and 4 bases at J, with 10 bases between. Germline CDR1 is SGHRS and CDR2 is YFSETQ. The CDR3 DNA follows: TGCGCCAGCAGCTTGGCCCAGGGGCTCTATGGCTACACCTTC. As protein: CASSLAQGLYGYTF.

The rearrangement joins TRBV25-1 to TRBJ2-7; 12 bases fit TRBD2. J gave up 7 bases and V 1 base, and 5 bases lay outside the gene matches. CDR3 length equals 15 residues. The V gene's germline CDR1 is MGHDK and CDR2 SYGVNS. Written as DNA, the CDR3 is TGTGCCAGCAGTGAATCAATCCTAGCGGGAGGGGAGCAGTACTTC. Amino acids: CASSESILAGGEQYF.

Here the CDR3 DNA reads TGTGCCAGCAGCTCAGGGACTAGCGGGATAGGTGAGCAGTTCTTC. Protein sequence: CASSSGTSGIGEQFF. The chain carries TRBV7-3 and TRBJ2-1, with 13 bases lining up with TRBD2. The J segment lost 9 bases and the V segment lost 4 bases, leaving 6 bases of the junction unmatched. The CDR3 is 15 amino acids. Per the germline V gene, CDR1 is SGHTA and CDR2 is FQGTGA.

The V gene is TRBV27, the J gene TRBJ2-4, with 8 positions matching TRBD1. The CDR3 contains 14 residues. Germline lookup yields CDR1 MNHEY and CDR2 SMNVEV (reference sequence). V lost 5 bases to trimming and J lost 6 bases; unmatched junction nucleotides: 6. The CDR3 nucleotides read TGTGCCAGCAGTCCAGGACAGGGCACAAACATTCAGTACTTC. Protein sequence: CASSPGQGTNIQYF.

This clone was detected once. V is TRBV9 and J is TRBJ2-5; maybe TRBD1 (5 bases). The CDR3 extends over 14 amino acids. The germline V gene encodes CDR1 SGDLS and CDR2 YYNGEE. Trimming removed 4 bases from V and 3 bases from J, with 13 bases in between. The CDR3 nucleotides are TGTGCCAGCAGCCCCCCCGAAGGGGAAGAGACCCAGTACTTC. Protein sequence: CASSPPEGEETQYF.

CDR3 in DNA: TGTGCCAGCAGCTCAACAGGGGATAGCAATCAGCCCCAGCATTTT. Residues: CASSSTGDSNQPQHF. The gene calls are TRBV11-2 and TRBJ1-5, with 7 positions matching TRBD1. Germline loops: CDR1 SGHAT, CDR2 FQNNGV. Trimming at V came to 4 bases and at J to 0 bases, leaving 3 bases not matched to a gene. CDR3 length: 15 residues.

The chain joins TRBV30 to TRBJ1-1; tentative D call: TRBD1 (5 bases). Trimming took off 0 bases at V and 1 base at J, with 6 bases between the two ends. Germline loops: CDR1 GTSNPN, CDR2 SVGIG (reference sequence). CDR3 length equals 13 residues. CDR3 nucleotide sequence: TGTGCCTGGAGTGTAAGGGGGAACACTGAAGCTTTCTTT. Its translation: CAWSVRGNTEAFF.

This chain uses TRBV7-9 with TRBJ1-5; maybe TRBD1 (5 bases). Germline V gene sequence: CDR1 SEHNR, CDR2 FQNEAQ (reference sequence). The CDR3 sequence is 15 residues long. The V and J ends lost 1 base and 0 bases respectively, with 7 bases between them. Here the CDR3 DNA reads TGTGCCAGCAGCTTAGTGGGGGGTAGCAATCAGCCCCAGCATTTT. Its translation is CASSLVGGSNQPQHF.

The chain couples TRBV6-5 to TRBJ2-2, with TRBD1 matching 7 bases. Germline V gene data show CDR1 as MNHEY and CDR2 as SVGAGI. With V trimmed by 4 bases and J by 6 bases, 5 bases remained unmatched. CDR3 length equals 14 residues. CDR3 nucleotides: TGTGCCAGCAGTTTTGGGACAGAGGCCGGGGAGCTGTTTTTT. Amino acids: CASSFGTEAGELFF.

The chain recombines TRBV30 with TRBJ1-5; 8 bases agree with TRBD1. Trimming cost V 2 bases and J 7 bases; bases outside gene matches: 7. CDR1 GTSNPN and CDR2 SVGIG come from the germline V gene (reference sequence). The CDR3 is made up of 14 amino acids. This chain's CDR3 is CAWSLLQGVQPQHF. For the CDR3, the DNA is TGTGCCTGGAGTCTCTTACAGGGGGTACAGCCCCAGCATTTT.

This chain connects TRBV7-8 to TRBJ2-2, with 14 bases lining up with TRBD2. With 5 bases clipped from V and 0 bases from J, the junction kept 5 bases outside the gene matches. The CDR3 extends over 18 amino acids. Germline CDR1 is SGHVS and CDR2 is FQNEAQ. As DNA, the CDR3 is TGTGCCAGCAGCGTCGGGACTAGCGGGAGCGCGAACACCGGGGAGCTGTTTTTT. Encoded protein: CASSVGTSGSANTGELFF.

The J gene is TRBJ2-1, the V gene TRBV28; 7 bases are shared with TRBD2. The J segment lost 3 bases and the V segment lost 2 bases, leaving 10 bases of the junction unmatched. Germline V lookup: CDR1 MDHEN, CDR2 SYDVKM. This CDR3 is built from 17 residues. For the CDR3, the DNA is TGTGCCAGCAGTTTAGAGCTGGCGGGAGAAAACTACAATGAGCAGTTCTTC. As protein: CASSLELAGENYNEQFF.

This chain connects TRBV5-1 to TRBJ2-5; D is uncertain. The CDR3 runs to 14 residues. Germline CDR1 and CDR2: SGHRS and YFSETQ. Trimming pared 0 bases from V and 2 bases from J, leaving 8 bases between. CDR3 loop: CASSLAIQQETQYF. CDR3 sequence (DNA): TGCGCCAGCAGCTTGGCCATACAACAAGAGACCCAGTACTTC.

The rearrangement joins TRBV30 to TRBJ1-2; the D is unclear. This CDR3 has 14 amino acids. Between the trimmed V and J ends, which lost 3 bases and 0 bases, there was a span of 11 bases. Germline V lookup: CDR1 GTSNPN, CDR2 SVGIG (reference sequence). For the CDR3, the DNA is TGTGCCTGGAGGGAGGAGGGAACTAACTATGGCTACACCTTC. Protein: CAWREEGTNYGYTF.

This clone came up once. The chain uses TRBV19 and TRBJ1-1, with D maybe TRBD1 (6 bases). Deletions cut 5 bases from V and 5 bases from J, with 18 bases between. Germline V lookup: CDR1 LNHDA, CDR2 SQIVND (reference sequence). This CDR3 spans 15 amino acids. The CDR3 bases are TGTGCCAGTAGTGCACAGGGAGATGGAAGAACTGAAGCTTTCTTT. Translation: CASSAQGDGRTEAFF.

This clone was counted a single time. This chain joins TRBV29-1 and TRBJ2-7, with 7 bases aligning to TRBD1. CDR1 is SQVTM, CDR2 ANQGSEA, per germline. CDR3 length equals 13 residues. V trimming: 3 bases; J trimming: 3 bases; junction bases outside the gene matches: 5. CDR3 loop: CSVDPTGNYEQYF. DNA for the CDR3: TGCAGCGTTGACCCGACAGGGAACTACGAGCAGTACTTC.

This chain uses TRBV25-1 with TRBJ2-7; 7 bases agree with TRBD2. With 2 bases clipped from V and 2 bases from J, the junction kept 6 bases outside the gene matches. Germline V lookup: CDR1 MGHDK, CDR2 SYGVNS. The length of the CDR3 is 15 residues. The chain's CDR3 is CASSEGAGSTYEQYF. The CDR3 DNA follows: TGTGCCAGCAGTGAAGGAGCGGGATCAACCTACGAGCAGTACTTC.

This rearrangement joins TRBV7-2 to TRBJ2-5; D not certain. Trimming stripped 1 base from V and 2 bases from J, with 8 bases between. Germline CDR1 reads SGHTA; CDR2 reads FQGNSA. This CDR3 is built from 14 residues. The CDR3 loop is CASSLESEQETQYF. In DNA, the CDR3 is TGTGCCAGCAGCTTAGAGAGCGAGCAAGAGACCCAGTACTTC.

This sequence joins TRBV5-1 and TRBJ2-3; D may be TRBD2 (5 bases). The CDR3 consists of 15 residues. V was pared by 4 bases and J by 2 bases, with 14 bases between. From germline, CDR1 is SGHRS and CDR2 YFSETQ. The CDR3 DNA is TGCGCCAGCAGCATGGACGGGAAACTCACAGATACGCAGTATTTT. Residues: CASSMDGKLTDTQYF.